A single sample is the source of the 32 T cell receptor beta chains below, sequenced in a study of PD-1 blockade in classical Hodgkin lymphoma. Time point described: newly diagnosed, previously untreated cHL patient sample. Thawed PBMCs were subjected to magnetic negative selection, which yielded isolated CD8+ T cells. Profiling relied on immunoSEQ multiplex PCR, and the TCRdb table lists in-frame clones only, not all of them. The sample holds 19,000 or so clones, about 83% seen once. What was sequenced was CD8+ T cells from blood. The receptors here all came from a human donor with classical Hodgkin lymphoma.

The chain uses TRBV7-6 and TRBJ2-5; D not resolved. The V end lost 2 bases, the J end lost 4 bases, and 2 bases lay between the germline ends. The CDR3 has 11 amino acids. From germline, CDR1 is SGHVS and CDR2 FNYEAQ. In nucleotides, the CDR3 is TGTGCCAGCAGCTTAATAGAGACCCAGTACTTC. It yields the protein CASSLIETQYF.

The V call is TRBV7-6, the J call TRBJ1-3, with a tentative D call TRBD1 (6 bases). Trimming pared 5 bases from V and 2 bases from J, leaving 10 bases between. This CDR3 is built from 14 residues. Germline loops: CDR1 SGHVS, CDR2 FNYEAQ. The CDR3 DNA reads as TGTGCCAGCAGCCCGTACAGGGCTGGAAACACCATATATTTT. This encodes CASSPYRAGNTIYF.

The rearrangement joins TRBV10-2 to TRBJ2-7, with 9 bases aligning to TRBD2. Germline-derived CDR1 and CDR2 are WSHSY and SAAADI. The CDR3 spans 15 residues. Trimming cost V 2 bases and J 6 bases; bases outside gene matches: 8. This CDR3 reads CASSEAGGPPGEQYF. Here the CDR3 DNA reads TGCGCCAGCAGTGAGGCGGGAGGGCCCCCGGGCGAGCAGTACTTC.

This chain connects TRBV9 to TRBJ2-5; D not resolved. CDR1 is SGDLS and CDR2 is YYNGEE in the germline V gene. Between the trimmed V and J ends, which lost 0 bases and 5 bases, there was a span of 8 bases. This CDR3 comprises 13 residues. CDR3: CASSVEEYETQYF. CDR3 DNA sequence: TGTGCCAGCAGCGTAGAGGAATACGAGACCCAGTACTTC.

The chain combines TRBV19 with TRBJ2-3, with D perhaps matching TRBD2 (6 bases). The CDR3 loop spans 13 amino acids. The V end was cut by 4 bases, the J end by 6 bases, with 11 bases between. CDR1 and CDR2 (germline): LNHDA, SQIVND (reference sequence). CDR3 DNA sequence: TGTGCCAGTAGTACCGGCGGAGGGGATACGCAGTATTTT. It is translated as CASSTGGGDTQYF.

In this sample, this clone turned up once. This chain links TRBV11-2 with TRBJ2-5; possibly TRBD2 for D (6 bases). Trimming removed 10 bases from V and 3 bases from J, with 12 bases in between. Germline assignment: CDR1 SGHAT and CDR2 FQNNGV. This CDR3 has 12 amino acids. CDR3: CANGTSEETQYF. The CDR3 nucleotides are TGTGCCAACGGGACTTCGGAAGAGACCCAGTACTTC.

The CDR3 DNA is TGTGCCAGTAGTATTAATTGGGCAGGGGGAAGCTATGGCTACACCTTC. This translates into CASSINWAGGSYGYTF. V is TRBV19 and J is TRBJ1-2; 7 bases fit TRBD1. Germline lookup yields CDR1 LNHDA and CDR2 SQIVND (reference sequence). V gave up 3 bases and J gave up 4 bases; unmatched junction bases: 11. This CDR3 is built from 16 residues.

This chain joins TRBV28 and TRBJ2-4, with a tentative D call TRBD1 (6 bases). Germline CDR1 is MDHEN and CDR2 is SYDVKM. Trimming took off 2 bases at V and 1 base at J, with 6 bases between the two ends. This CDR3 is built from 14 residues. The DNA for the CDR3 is TGTGCCAGCAGTTTACAGGGGGCCAAAAACATTCAGTACTTC. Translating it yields CASSLQGAKNIQYF.

This chain's CDR3 is CASTSEGAGAYNEQFF. The CDR3 DNA reads TGTGCCAGCACCTCCGAGGGGGCGGGCGCCTACAATGAGCAGTTCTTC. The chain employs TRBV27 and TRBJ2-1; 7 bases map to TRBD1. CDR3 length equals 16 residues. Germline V lookup: CDR1 MNHEY, CDR2 SMNVEV (reference sequence). V shed 7 bases and J 2 bases; nucleotides not matched to a gene: 11.

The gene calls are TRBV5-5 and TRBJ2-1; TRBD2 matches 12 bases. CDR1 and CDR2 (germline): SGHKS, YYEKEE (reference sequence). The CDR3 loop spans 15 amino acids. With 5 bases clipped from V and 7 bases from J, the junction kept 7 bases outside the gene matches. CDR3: CASSDTSGGKNEQFF. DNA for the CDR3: TGTGCCAGCAGTGATACTAGCGGGGGGAAGAATGAGCAGTTCTTC.

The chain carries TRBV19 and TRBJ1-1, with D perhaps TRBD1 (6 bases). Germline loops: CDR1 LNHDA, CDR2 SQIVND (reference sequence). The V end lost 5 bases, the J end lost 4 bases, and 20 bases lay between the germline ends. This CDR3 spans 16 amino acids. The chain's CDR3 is CASSLALTGRSTEAFF. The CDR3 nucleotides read TGTGCCAGTAGTCTAGCGCTGACAGGTCGGAGCACTGAAGCTTTCTTT.

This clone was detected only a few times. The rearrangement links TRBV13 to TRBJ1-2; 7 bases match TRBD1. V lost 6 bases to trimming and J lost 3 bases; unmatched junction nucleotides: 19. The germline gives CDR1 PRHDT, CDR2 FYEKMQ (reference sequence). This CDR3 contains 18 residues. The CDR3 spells CASSSTGGTEATDYGYTF. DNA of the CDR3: TGTGCCAGCAGTTCGACCGGCGGGACAGAGGCTACGGACTATGGCTACACCTTC.

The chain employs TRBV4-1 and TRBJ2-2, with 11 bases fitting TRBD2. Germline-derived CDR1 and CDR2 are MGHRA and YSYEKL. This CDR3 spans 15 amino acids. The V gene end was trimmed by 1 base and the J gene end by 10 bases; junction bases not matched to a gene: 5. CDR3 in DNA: TGCGCCAGCAGCCAAGGGGATAGCGGGGGGGAGGAGCTGTTTTTT. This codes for CASSQGDSGGEELFF.

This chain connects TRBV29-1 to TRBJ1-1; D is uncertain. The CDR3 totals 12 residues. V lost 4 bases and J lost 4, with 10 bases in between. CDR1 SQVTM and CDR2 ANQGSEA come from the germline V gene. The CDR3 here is CSVGTESTEAFF. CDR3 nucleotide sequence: TGCAGCGTTGGTACAGAATCCACTGAAGCTTTCTTT.

CDR3 residues: CASSMGRGSLAKNIQYF. As DNA, the CDR3 is TGTGCCAGTAGTATGGGCAGGGGTTCCCTAGCCAAAAACATTCAGTACTTC. The rearrangement uses TRBV19 and TRBJ2-4; D might be TRBD1 (6 bases). The germline V gene encodes CDR1 LNHDA and CDR2 SQIVND (reference sequence). The CDR3 is 17 amino acids. V was shortened by 3 bases and J by 0 bases, with 15 bases between the two germline ends.

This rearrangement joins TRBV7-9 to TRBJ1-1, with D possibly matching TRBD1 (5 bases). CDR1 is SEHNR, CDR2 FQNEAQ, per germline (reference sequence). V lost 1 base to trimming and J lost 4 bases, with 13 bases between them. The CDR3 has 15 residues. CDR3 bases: TGTGCCAGCAGCTTAGTTGGCCAGGGAAGCACTGAAGCTTTCTTT. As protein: CASSLVGQGSTEAFF.

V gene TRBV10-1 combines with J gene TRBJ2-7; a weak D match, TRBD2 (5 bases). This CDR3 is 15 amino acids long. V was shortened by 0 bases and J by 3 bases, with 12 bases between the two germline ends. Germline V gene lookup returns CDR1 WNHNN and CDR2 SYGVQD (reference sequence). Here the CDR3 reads CASSESSSGGYEQYF. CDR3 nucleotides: TGCGCCAGCAGTGAGTCGAGCTCAGGAGGCTACGAGCAGTACTTC.

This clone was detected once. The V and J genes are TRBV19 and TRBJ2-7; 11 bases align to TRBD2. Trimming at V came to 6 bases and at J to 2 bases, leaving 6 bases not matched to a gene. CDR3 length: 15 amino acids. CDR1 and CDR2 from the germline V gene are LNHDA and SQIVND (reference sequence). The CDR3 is CASRTLAGDTYEQYF. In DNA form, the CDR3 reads TGTGCCAGTAGAACACTAGCGGGAGACACCTACGAGCAGTACTTC.

Here the CDR3 DNA reads TGTGCCAGCAGTCCTGAAGGGACAGGGGGGAACAATGAGCAGTTCTTC. Translated, it gives CASSPEGTGGNNEQFF. The genes are TRBV6-7 and TRBJ2-1; 11 nucleotides line up with TRBD1. TRBV6-7 is marked as an open reading frame, function uncertain. J gave up 5 bases and V 5 bases, and 8 bases lay outside the gene matches. The CDR3 runs 16 residues.

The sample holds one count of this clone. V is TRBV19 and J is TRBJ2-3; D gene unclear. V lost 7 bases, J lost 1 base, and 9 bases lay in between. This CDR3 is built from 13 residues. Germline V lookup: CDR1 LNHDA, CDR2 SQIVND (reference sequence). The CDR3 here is CASTSLGTDTQYF. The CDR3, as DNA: TGTGCCAGTACTTCTCTAGGCACAGATACGCAGTATTTT.

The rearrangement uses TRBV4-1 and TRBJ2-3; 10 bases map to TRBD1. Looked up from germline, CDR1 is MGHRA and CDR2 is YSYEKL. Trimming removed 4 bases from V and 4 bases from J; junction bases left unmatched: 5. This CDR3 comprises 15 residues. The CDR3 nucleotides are TGCGCCAGCAGCCCCGGACAGGGGGAGGCAGATACGCAGTATTTT. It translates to CASSPGQGEADTQYF.

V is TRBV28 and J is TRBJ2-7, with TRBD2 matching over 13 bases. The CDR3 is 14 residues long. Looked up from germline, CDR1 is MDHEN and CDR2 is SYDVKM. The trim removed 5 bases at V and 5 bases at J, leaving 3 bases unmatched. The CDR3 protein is CASSPGLAGDEQYF. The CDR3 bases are TGTGCCAGCAGTCCCGGACTAGCGGGAGACGAGCAGTACTTC.

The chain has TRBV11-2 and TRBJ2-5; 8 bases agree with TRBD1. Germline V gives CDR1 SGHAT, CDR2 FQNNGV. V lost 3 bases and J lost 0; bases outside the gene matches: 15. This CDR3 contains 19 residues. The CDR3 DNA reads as TGTGCCAGCAGCTTCCCCCAGACAGGGGATAGCCCAAACCAAGAGACCCAGTACTTC. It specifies CASSFPQTGDSPNQETQYF.

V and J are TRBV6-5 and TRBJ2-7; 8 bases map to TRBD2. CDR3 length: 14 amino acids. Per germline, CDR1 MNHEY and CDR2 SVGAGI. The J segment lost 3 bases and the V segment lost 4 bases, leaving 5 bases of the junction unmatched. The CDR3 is CASSSLAGIYEQYF. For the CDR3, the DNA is TGTGCCAGCAGTTCATTAGCGGGAATCTACGAGCAGTACTTC.

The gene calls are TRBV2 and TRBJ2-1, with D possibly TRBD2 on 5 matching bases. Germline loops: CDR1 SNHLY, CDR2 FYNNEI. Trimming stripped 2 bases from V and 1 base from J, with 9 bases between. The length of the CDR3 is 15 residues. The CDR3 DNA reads TGTGCCAGCAGTGAACGGCGGACTTCCTACAATGAGCAGTTCTTC. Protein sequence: CASSERRTSYNEQFF.

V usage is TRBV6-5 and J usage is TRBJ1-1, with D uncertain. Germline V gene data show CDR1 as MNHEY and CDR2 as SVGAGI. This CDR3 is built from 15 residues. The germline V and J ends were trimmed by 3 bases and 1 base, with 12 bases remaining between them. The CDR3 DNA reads TGTGCCAGCAGTTATCTCCCGCTCGAGAACACTGAAGCTTTCTTT. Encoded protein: CASSYLPLENTEAFF.

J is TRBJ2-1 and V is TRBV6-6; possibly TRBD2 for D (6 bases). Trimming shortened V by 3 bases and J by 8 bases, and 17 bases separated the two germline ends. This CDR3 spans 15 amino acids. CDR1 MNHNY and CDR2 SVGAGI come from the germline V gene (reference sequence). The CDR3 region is CASSYRDLGYDEQFF. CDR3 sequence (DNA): TGTGCCAGCAGTTATCGGGACTTAGGATATGATGAGCAGTTCTTC.

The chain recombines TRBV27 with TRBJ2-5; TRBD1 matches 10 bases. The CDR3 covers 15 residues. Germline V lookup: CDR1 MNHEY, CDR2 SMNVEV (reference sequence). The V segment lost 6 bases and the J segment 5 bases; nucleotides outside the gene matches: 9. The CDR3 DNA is TGTGCCAGCAGAGAAGGACAGGGGGAGGTGGAGACCCAGTACTTC. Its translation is CASREGQGEVETQYF.

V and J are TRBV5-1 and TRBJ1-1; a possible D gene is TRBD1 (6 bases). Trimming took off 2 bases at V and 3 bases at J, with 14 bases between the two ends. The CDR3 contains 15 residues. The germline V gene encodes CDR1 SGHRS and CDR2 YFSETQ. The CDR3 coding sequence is TGCGCCAGCAGCTTCCGAACAGGGTTAGACACTGAAGCTTTCTTT. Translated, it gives CASSFRTGLDTEAFF.

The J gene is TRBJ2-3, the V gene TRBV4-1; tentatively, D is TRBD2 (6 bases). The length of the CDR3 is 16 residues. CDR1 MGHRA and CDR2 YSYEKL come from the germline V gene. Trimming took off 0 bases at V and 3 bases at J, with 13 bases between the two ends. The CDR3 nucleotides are TGCGCCAGCAGCCAAGAGTTAACTAGCCGAACAGATACGCAGTATTTT. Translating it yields CASSQELTSRTDTQYF.

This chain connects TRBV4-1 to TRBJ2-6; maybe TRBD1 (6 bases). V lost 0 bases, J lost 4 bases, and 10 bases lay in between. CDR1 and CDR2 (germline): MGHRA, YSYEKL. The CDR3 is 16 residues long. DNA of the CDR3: TGCGCCAGCAGCCAAGACCAGGGGACGGGGGCCAACGTCCTGACTTTC. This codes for CASSQDQGTGANVLTF.

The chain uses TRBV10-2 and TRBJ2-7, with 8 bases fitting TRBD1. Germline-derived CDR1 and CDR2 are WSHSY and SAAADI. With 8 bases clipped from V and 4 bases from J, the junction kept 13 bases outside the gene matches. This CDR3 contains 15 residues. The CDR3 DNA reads TGCGCCAGCCTAAATCGGGCAGGGGGCGAGTACGAGCAGTACTTC. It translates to CASLNRAGGEYEQYF.